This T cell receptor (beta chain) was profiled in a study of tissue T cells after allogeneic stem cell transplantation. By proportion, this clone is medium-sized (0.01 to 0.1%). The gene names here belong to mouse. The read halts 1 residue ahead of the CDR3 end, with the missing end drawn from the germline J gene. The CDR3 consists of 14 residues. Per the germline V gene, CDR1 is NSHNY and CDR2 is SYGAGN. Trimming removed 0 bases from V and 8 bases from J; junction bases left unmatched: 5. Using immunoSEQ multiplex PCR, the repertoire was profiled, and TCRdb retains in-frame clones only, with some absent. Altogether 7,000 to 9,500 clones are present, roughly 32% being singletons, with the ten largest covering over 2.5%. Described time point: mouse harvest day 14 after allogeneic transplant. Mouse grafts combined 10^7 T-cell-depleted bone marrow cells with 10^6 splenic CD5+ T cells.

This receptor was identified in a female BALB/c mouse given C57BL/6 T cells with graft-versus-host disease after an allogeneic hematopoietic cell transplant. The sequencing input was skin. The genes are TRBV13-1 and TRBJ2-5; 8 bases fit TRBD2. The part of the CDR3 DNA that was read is TGTGCCAGCAGTGATGGCTGGGGGGCGGCCACCCAGTAC. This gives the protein CASSDGWGAATQY. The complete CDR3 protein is CASSDGWGAATQYF.